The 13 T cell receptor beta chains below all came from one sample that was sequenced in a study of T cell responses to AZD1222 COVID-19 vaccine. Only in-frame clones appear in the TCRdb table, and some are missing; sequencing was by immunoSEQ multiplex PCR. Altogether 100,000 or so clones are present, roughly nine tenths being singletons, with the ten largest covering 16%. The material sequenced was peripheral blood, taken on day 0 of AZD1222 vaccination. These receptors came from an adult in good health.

The CDR3 sequence is CASSPLTLRDGYTF. CDR3 coding DNA: TGTGCCAGCTCACCTTTGACTTTGAGAGATGGCTACACCTTC. The rearrangement joins TRBV18 to TRBJ1-2; D not certain. Germline V gives CDR1 KGHSH, CDR2 LQKENI. Deletions cut 3 bases from V and 6 bases from J, with 14 bases between. This CDR3 is built from 14 residues. The full variable domain, rest sourced from reference TRBV18 and TRBJ1-2, is NAGVMQNPRHLVRRRGQEARLRCSPMKGHSHVYWYRQLPEEGLKFMVYLQKENIIDESGMPKERFSAEFPKEGPSILRIQQVVRGDSAAYFCASSPLTLRDGYTFGSGTRLTVV.

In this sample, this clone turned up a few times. Written as DNA, the CDR3 is TGTGCCAGCAGTCAACAGGGGAATACGCAGTATTTT. It yields the protein CASSQQGNTQYF. The J gene is TRBJ2-3, the V gene TRBV2, with TRBD1 identical over 7 bases. CDR3 length equals 12 residues. Unmatched junction bases numbered 3, after V lost 5 bases and J lost 7 bases. CDR1 and CDR2 from the germline V gene are SNHLY and FYNNEI. Full variable domain (outside the CDR3, taken from reference TRBV2 and TRBJ2-3): EPEVTQTPSHQVTQMGQEVILRCVPISNHLYFYWYRQILGQKVEFLVSFYNNEISEKSEIFDDQFSVERPDGSNFTLKIRSTKLEDSAMYFCASSQQGNTQYFGPGTRLTVL.

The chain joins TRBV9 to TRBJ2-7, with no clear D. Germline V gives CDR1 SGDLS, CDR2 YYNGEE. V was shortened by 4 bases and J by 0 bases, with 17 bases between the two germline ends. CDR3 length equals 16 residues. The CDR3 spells CASSSGVALSSYEQYF. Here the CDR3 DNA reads TGTGCCAGCAGCTCCGGAGTAGCCTTGAGCTCCTACGAGCAGTACTTC.

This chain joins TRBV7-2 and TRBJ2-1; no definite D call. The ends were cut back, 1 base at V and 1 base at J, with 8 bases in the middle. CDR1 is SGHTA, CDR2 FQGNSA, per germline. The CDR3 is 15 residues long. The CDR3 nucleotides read TGTGCCAGCAGCTTAGGCCAGCCATCCTACAATGAGCAGTTCTTC. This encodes CASSLGQPSYNEQFF.

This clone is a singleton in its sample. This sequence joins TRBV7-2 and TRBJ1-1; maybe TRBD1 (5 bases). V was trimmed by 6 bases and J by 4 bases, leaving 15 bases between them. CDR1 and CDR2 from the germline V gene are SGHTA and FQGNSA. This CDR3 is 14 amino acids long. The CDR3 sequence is CASRTQWQGTEAFF. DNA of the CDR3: TGTGCCAGCAGAACACAGTGGCAGGGCACTGAAGCTTTCTTT.

CDR3 amino acids: CASRPNGTDGSPLHF. The DNA for the CDR3 is TGTGCCAGCAGACCAAACGGGACAGACGGTTCACCCCTCCACTTT. The gene calls are TRBV7-9 and TRBJ1-6, with TRBD1 matching 7 bases. Germline V lookup: CDR1 SEHNR, CDR2 FQNEAQ (reference sequence). The CDR3 consists of 15 residues. V gave up 6 bases and J gave up 9 bases; unmatched junction bases: 11.

This CDR3 reads CASEKQGGNTIYF. The CDR3 DNA sequence: TGTGCCAGCGAGAAACAGGGCGGAAACACCATATATTTT. The chain has TRBV28 and TRBJ1-3, with D possibly being TRBD1 (6 bases). Germline V gene sequence: CDR1 MDHEN, CDR2 SYDVKM. The CDR3 runs to 13 residues. Trimming left V 8 bases short and J 4 bases short, with 12 bases between.

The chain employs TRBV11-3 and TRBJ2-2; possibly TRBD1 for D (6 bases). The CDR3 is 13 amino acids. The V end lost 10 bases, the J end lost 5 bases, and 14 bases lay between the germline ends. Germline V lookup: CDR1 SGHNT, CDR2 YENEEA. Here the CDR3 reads CATQGRGTGELFF. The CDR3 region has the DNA TGTGCCACCCAGGGGAGAGGGACCGGGGAGCTGTTTTTT.

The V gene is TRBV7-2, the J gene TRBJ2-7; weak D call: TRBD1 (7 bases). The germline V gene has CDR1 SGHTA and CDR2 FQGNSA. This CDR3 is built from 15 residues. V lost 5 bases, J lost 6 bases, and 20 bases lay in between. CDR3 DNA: TGTGCCAGCAGCATGGACAGGACTATCCGAAGCGAGCAGTACTTC. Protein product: CASSMDRTIRSEQYF.

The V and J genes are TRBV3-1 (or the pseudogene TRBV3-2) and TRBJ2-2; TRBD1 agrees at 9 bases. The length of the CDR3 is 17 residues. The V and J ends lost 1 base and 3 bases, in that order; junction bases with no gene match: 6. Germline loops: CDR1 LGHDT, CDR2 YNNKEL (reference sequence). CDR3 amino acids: CASSQVGTGWDTGELFF. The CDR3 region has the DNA TGTGCCAGCAGCCAAGTGGGGACAGGGTGGGACACCGGGGAGCTGTTTTTT.

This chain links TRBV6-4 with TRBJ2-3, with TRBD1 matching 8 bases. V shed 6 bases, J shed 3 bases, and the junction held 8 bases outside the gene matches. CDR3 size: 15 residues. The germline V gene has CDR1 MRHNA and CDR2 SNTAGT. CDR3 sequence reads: CASRMDRVSTDTQYF. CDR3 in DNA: TGTGCCAGCAGAATGGACAGGGTTTCGACAGATACGCAGTATTTT.

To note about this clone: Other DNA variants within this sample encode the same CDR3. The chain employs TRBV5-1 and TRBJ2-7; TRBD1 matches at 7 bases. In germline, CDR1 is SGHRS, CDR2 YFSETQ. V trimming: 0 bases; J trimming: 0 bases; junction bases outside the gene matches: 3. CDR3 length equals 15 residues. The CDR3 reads CASSLAQGRSYEQYF. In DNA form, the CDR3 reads TGCGCCAGCAGCTTGGCACAGGGGCGCTCCTACGAGCAGTACTTC.

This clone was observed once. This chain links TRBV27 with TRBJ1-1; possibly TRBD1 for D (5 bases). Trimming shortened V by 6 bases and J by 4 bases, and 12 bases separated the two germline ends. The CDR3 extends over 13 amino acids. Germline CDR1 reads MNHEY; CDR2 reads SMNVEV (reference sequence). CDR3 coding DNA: TGTGCCAGCAGGGAGGGGCAGTTCACTGAAGCTTTCTTT. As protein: CASREGQFTEAFF.